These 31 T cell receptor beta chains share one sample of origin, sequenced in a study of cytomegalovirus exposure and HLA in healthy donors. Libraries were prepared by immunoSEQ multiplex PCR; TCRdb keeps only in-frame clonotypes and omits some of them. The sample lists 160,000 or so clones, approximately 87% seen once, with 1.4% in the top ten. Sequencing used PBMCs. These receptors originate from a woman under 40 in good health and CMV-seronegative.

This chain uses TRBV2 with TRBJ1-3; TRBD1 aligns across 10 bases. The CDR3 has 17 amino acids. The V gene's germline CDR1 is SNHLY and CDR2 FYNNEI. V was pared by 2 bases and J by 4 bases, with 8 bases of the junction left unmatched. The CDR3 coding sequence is TGTGCCAGCAGTGAACAACTCGGGACAGGGGCAGGAAACACCATATATTTT. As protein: CASSEQLGTGAGNTIYF.

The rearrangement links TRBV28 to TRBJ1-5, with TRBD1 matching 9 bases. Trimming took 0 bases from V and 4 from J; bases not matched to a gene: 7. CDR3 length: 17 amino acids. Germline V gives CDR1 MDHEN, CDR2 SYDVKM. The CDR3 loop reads CASSLWLGQGTNQPQHF. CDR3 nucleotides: TGTGCCAGCAGTTTATGGTTGGGACAGGGTACTAATCAGCCCCAGCATTTT.

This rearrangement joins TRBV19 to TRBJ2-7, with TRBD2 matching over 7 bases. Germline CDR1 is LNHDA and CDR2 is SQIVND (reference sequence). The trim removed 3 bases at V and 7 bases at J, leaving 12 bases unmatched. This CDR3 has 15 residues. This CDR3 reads CASSMFGLESREQYF. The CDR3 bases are TGTGCCAGTAGTATGTTTGGACTAGAGTCGAGGGAGCAGTACTTC.

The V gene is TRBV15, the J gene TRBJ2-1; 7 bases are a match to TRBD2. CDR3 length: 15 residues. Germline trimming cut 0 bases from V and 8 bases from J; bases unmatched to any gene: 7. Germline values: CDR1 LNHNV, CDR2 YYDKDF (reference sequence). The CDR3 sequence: CATSRESIRGDEQFF. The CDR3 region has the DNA TGTGCCACCAGCAGAGAAAGTATCCGGGGGGATGAGCAGTTCTTC.

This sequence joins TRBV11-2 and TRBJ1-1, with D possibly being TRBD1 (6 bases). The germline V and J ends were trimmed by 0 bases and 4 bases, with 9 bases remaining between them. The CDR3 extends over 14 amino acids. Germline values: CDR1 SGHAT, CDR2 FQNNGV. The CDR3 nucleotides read TGTGCCAGCAGCTTAGACAGGGGTGCCACTGAAGCTTTCTTT. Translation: CASSLDRGATEAFF.

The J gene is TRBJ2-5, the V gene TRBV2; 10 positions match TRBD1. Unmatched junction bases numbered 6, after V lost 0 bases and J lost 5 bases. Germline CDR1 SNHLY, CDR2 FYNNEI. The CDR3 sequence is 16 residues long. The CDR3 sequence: CASSEARTGGRETQYF. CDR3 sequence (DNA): TGTGCCAGCAGTGAAGCGAGGACAGGGGGGAGGGAGACCCAGTACTTC.

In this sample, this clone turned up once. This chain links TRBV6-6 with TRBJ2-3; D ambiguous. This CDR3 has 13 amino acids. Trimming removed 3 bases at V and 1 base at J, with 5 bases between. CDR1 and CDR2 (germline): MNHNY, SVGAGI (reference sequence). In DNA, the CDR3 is TGTGCCAGCAGTTATCTCGGCACAGATACGCAGTATTTT. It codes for CASSYLGTDTQYF.

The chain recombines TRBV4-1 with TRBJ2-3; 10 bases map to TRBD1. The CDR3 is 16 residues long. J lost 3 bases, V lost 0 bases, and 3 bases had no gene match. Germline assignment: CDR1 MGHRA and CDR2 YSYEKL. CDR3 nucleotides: TGCGCCAGCAGCCAAGATGACAGGGGGCAGACAGATACGCAGTATTTT. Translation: CASSQDDRGQTDTQYF.

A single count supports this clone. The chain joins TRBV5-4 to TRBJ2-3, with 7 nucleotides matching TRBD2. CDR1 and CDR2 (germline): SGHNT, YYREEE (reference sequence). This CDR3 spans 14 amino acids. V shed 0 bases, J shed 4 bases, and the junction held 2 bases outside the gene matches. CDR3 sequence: CASSLAGGPDTQYF. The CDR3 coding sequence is TGTGCCAGCAGCTTGGCGGGGGGTCCAGATACGCAGTATTTT.

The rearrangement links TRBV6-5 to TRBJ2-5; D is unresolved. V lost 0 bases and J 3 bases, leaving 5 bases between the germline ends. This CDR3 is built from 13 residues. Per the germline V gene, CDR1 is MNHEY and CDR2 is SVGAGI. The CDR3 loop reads CASSYSPKETQYF. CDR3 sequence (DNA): TGTGCCAGCAGTTACTCTCCTAAAGAGACCCAGTACTTC.

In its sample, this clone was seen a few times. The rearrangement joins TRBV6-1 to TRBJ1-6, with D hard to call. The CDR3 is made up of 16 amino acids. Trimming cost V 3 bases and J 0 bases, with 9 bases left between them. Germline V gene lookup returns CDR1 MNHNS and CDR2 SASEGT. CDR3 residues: CASSESVNSYNSPLHF. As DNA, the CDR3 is TGTGCCAGCAGTGAGTCGGTCAACTCCTATAATTCACCCCTCCACTTT.

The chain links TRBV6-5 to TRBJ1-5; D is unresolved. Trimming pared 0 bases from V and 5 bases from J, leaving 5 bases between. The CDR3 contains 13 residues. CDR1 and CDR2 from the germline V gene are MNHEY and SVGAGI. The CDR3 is CASSYSEDQPQHF. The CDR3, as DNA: TGTGCCAGCAGTTACTCTGAGGATCAGCCCCAGCATTTT.

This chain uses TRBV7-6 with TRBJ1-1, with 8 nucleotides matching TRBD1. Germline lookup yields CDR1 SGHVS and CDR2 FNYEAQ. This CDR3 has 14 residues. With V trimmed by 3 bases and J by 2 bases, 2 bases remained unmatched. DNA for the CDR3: TGTGCCAGCAGCTTCGGACAGGGTAACACTGAAGCTTTCTTT. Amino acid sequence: CASSFGQGNTEAFF.

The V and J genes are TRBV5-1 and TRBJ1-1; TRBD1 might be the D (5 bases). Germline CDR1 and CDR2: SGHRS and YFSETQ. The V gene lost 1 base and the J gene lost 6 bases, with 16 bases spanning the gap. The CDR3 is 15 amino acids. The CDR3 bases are TGCGCCAGCAGCTTGCGCAGGGACCGCGGGGCTGAAGCTTTCTTT. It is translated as CASSLRRDRGAEAFF.

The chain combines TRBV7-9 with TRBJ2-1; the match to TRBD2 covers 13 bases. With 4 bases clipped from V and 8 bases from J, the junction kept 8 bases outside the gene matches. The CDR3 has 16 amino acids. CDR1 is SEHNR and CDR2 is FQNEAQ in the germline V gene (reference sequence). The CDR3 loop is CASSSPWTSGGYEQFF. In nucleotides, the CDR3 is TGTGCCAGCAGCTCCCCCTGGACTAGCGGGGGCTATGAGCAGTTCTTC.

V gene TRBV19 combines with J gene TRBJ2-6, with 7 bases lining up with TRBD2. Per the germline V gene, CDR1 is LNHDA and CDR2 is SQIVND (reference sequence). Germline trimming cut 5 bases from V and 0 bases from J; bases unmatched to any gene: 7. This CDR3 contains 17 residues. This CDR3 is CASSGGDSSSGANVLTF. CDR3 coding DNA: TGTGCCAGTAGTGGGGGGGACTCGAGCTCTGGGGCCAACGTCCTGACTTTC.

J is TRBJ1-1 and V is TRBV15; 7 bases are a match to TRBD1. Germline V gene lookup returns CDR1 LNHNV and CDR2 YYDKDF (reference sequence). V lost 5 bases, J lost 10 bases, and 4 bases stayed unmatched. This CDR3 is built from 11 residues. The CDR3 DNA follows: TGTGCCACCAGCCTGACAGGGACAGCTTTCTTT. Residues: CATSLTGTAFF.

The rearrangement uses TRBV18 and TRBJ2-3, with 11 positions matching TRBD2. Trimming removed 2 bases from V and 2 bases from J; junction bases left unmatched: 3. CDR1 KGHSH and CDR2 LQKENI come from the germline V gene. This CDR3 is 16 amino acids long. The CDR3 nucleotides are TGTGCCAGCTCACCAAGACTAGCGGGGATCACAGATACGCAGTATTTT. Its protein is CASSPRLAGITDTQYF.

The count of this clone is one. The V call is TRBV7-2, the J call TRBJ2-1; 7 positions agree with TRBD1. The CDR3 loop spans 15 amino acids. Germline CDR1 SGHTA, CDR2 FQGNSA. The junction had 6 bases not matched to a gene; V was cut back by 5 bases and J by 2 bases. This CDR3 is CASSPTGTAYNEQFF. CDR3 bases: TGTGCCAGCAGCCCGACAGGGACCGCCTACAATGAGCAGTTCTTC.

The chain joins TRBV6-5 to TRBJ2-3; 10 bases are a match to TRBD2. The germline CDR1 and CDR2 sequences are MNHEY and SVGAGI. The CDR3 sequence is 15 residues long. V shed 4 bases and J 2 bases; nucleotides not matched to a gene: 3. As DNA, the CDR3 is TGTGCCAGCAGTTCAGCGGGGGGGCCCACAGATACGCAGTATTTT. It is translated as CASSSAGGPTDTQYF.

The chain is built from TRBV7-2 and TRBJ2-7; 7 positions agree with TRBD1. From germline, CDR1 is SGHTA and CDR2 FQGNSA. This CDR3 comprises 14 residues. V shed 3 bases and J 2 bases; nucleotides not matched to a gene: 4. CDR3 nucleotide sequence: TGTGCCAGCAGCTTGAGACAGGGCACCTACGAGCAGTACTTC. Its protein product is CASSLRQGTYEQYF.

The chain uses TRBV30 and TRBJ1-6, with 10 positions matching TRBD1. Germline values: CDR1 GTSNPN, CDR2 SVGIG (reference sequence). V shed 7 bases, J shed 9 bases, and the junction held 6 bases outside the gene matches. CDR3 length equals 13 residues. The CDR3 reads CALRGQGISPLHF. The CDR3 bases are TGTGCCTTACGGGGACAGGGGATTTCACCCCTCCACTTT.

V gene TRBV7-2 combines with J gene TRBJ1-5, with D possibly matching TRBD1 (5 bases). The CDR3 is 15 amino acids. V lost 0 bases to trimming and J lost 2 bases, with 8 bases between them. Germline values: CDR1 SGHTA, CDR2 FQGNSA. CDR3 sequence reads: CASSLARAGNQPQHF. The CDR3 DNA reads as TGTGCCAGCAGCTTAGCCAGGGCAGGCAATCAGCCCCAGCATTTT.

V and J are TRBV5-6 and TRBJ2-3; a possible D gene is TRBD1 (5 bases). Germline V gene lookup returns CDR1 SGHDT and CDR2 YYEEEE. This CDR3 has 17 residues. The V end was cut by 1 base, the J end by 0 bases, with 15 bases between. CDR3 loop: CASSLMGLRQSTDTQYF. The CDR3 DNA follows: TGTGCCAGCAGCTTGATGGGCCTTCGACAGAGCACAGATACGCAGTATTTT.

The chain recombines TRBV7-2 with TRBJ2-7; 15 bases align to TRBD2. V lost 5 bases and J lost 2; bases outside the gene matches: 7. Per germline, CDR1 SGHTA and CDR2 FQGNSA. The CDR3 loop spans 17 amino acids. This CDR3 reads CASSEGLAGGLPYEQYF. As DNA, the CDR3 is TGTGCCAGCAGCGAGGGACTAGCGGGGGGTCTACCCTACGAGCAGTACTTC.

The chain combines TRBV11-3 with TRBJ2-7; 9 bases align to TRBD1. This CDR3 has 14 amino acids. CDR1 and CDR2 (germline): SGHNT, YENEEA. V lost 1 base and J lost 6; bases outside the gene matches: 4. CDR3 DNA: TGTGCCAGCAGCTTAGGAACAGGGGGCGTCGAGCAGTACTTC. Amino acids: CASSLGTGGVEQYF. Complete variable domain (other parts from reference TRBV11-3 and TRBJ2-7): EAGVVQSPRYKIIEKKQPVAFWCNPISGHNTLYWYLQNLGQGPELLIRYENEEAVDDSQLPKDRFSAERLKGVDSTLKIQPAELGDSAVYLCASSLGTGGVEQYFGPGTRLTVT.

CDR3 amino acids: CASSSGLGWGFTAETQYF. In DNA form, the CDR3 reads TGTGCCAGCAGCTCGGGCCTGGGATGGGGCTTCACCGCGGAGACCCAGTACTTC. This sequence joins TRBV5-4 and TRBJ2-5, with D tentatively TRBD1 (5 bases). This CDR3 has 18 residues. Trimming stripped 3 bases from V and 5 bases from J, with 26 bases between. The germline gives CDR1 SGHNT, CDR2 YYREEE (reference sequence).

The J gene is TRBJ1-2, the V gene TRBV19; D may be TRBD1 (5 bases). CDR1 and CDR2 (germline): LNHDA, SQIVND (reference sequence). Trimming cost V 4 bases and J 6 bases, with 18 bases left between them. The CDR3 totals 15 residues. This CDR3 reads CASSRGVFPSDGYTF. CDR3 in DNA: TGTGCCAGTAGTAGGGGCGTATTTCCCTCGGATGGCTACACCTTC. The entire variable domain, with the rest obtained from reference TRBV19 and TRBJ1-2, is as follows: DGGITQSPKYLFRKEGQNVTLSCEQNLNHDAMYWYRQDPGQGLRLIYYSQIVNDFQKGDIAEGYSVSREKKESFPLTVTSAQKNPTAFYLCASSRGVFPSDGYTFGSGTRLTVV.

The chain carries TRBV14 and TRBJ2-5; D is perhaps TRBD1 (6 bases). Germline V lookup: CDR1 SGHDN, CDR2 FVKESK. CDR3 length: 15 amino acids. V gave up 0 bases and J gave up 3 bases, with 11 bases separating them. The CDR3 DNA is TGTGCCAGCAGCCAAGATACAGGGTTAAAAGAGACCCAGTACTTC. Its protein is CASSQDTGLKETQYF.

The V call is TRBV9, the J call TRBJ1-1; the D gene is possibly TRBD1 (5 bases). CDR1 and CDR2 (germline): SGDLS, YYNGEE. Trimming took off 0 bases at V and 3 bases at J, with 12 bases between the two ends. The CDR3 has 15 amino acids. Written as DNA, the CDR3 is TGTGCCAGCAGCGTAGGGGGGGTGGGGGACACTGAAGCTTTCTTT. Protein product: CASSVGGVGDTEAFF.

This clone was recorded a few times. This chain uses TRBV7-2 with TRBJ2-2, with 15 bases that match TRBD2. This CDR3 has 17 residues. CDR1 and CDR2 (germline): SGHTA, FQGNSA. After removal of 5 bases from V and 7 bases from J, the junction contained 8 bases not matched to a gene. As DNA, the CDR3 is TGTGCCAGCAGCGGAAGGACTAGCGGGGGGGCAGGCGGGGAGCTGTTTTTT. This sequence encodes CASSGRTSGGAGGELFF.